Given below is one T cell receptor beta chain in context. Its antigen is not identified. This sample stems from a study of T cell responses to AZD1222 COVID-19 vaccine. Overall study results and limits: Reportedly, close to half of spike-specific TCRs are directed against unmutated variant regions.

The germline gives CDR1 SGHRS, CDR2 YFSETQ. The V end lost 4 bases, the J end lost 2 bases, and 16 bases lay between the germline ends. The CDR3 spans 15 residues. The repertoire was sequenced with immunoSEQ multiplex PCR; TCRdb's copy has only in-frame clones and lacks some. The table shows some 80,000 clones, with over 60% occurring only once. The source is an adult who received the MenACWY meningococcal vaccine as a control. This sequence joins TRBV5-1 and TRBJ2-7; TRBD2 might be the D (5 bases). Sample: peripheral blood, taken 28 days after the second dose of the MenACWY control vaccine. The CDR3 DNA sequence: TGCGCCAGCAGCCCCGATGAGGGTCGGGCCTACGAGCAGTACTTC. The encoded protein is CASSPDEGRAYEQYF.